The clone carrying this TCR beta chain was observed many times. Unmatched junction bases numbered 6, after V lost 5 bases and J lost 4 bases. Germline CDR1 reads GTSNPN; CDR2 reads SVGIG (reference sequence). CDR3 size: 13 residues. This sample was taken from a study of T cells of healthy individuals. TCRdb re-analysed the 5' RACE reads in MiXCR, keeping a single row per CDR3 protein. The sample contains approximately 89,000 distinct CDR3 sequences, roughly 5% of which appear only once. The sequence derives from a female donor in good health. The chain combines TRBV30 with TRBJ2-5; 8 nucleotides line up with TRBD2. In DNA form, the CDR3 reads TGTGCCTGGGGACTAGCACTTCGAGAGACCCAGTACTTC. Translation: CAWGLALRETQYF.